Listed below are T cell receptor beta chains from one sample, sequenced in a study of cytomegalovirus exposure and HLA in healthy donors. TCRdb's copy holds only in-frame clones and misses some; the assay was immunoSEQ multiplex PCR. The sample has 150,000 to 200,000 clones, under 85% seen once; the top ten hold roughly 4.3%. Material: PBMCs. All receptors derive from a man aged 50-59 years in good health and CMV-seropositive. Both conserved end residues are part of each CDR3.

v_call: TRBV28; j_call: NA; cdr3_aa: CASSLQGTSYEQYF
v_call: TRBV28; j_call: TRBJ2-3; cdr3_aa: CASSLTGGADTQYF
v_call: TRBV15; j_call: TRBJ1-3; cdr3_aa: CATSRIRGAGNTIYF
v_call: TRBV9; j_call: TRBJ2-7; cdr3_aa: CASSVRGGYEQYF
v_call: TRBV30; j_call: TRBJ2-5; cdr3_aa: CAWSGFTGFGQETQYF
v_call: TRBV4-3; j_call: TRBJ1-2; cdr3_aa: CASSQDTGVAGYTF
v_call: TRBV6-5; j_call: TRBJ1-3; cdr3_aa: CASSYSRQGAGNTIYF
v_call: TRBV7-9; j_call: TRBJ2-7; cdr3_aa: CASSLVAFNEQYF
v_call: TRBV28; j_call: TRBJ1-1; cdr3_aa: CASSFSFGSGPFEAFF
v_call: TRBV5-5; j_call: TRBJ1-4; cdr3_aa: CASSLSDREGEKLFF
v_call: TRBV6-6; j_call: TRBJ2-7; cdr3_aa: CASSYSFTGSYEQYF
v_call: TRBV19; j_call: TRBJ2-1; cdr3_aa: CASRPGQGSYNEQFF
v_call: TRBV7-8; j_call: TRBJ1-5; cdr3_aa: CASSFEEGQPQHF
v_call: TRBV5-4; j_call: TRBJ2-3; cdr3_aa: CASSWGSSGGRGDTQYF
v_call: TRBV5-1; j_call: TRBJ2-7; cdr3_aa: CASSGGAGERYEQYF
v_call: TRBV4-3; j_call: TRBJ2-4; cdr3_aa: CASSQEVGQGKRAKNIQYF
v_call: TRBV9; j_call: TRBJ2-5; cdr3_aa: CASSVDGETQYF
v_call: TRBV6-5; j_call: TRBJ1-1; cdr3_aa: CASRGQSHTEAFF
v_call: TRBV6-5; j_call: TRBJ1-6; cdr3_aa: CASSYSGAANSPLHF
v_call: TRBV30; j_call: TRBJ1-1; cdr3_aa: CAWRDTGQPNTEAFF
v_call: TRBV5-1; j_call: TRBJ2-7; cdr3_aa: CASSYIVSRSTSGSGNEQYF
v_call: TRBV4-1; j_call: TRBJ2-3; cdr3_aa: CASSQGPSGGAEDTQYF
v_call: TRBV18; j_call: TRBJ2-3; cdr3_aa: CASSPTGQATNTQYF
v_call: TRBV10-3; j_call: TRBJ2-2; cdr3_aa: CAIRPTSTGRVGELFF
v_call: TRBV30; j_call: TRBJ2-2; cdr3_aa: CAWSVASGELFF
v_call: TRBV19; j_call: TRBJ1-5; cdr3_aa: CASSTPREGWFVESNQPQHF
v_call: TRBV9; j_call: TRBJ2-2; cdr3_aa: CASSAPGTGGTGELFF
v_call: TRBV30; j_call: TRBJ1-1; cdr3_aa: CAWRGDRDTEAFF
v_call: TRBV7-7; j_call: TRBJ2-2; cdr3_aa: CASSLDRGTGELFF